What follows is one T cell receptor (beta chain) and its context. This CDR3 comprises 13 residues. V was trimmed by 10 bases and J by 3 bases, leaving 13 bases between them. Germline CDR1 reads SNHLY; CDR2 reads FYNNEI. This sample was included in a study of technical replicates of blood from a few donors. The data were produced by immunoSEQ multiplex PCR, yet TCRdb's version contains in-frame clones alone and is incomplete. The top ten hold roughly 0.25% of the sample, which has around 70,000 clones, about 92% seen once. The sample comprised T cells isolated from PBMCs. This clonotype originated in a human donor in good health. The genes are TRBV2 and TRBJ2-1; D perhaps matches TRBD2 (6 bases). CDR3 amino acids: CAIYSGNYNEQFF. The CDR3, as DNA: TGTGCCATTTATAGCGGAAACTACAATGAGCAGTTCTTC.